What follows are 32 T cell receptor beta chains derived from one specimen sequenced in a study of blood T cell repertoires in COVID-19. Clones were read by immunoSEQ multiplex PCR, and TCRdb kept only the in-frame ones, dropping some. The sample shows about 82,000 clones, 75% to 90% of them seen only once. Input material: PBMCs or T cells enriched from blood (not recorded which). The receptors stem from a woman aged 45 to 65 with acute COVID-19.

The V call is TRBV25-1, the J call TRBJ1-2; possible D gene TRBD1, 5 bases. The CDR3 has 13 amino acids. Trimming pared 5 bases from V and 9 bases from J, leaving 16 bases between. Germline CDR1 and CDR2: MGHDK and SYGVNS. The chain's CDR3 is CASSPLGGDRYTF. CDR3 coding DNA: TGTGCCAGCAGTCCTCTGGGGGGGGATCGCTACACCTTC.

V gene TRBV13 combines with J gene TRBJ2-5; TRBD2 matches 7 bases. CDR1 is PRHDT and CDR2 is FYEKMQ in the germline V gene (reference sequence). The CDR3 loop spans 18 amino acids. Trimming took 3 bases from V and 2 from J; bases not matched to a gene: 15. The CDR3 DNA sequence: TGTGCCAGCAGCTTTGTCCCTACAGCGGGACTGGGTCAAGAGACCCAGTACTTC. It translates to CASSFVPTAGLGQETQYF.

In DNA, the CDR3 is TGTGCCAGCTCACTGAGCGGGAGGGGCGACACCGGGGAGCTGTTTTTT. Protein sequence: CASSLSGRGDTGELFF. This sequence joins TRBV18 and TRBJ2-2; 10 bases map to TRBD2. Germline loops: CDR1 KGHSH, CDR2 LQKENI. With V trimmed by 4 bases and J by 3 bases, 5 bases remained unmatched. The CDR3 spans 16 residues.

This chain links TRBV16 with TRBJ1-1; tentative D call: TRBD1 (6 bases). Trimming took off 4 bases at V and 6 bases at J, with 12 bases between the two ends. The germline CDR1 and CDR2 sequences are KGHSY and FQNENV. The length of the CDR3 is 13 residues. This chain's CDR3 is CASSLQGWSEAFF. DNA for the CDR3: TGTGCCAGCAGCCTACAGGGTTGGTCTGAAGCTTTCTTT. Drawing the rest from reference TRBV16 and TRBJ1-1, the complete variable domain is GEEVAQTPKHLVRGEGQKAKLYCAPIKGHSYVFWYQQVLKNEFKFLISFQNENVFDETGMPKERFSAKCLPNSPCSLEIQATKLEDSAVYFCASSLQGWSEAFFGQGTRLTVV.

This clone was seen once. The J gene is TRBJ1-3, the V gene TRBV7-8; 8 nucleotides align to TRBD1. The CDR3 has 17 amino acids. Losses at the gene ends were 6 bases for V and 1 base for J; bases not matched to a gene: 11. Per germline, CDR1 SGHVS and CDR2 FQNEAQ. In DNA, the CDR3 is TGTGCCAGCAGTCCCACGGGCGGGACAGGATCTGGAAACACCATATATTTT. Protein: CASSPTGGTGSGNTIYF.

The chain joins TRBV7-2 to TRBJ2-3, with 9 bases matching TRBD2. CDR1 and CDR2 from the germline V gene are SGHTA and FQGNSA. This CDR3 has 16 amino acids. The trim removed 4 bases at V and 1 base at J, leaving 6 bases unmatched. The CDR3 sequence is CASSSGTSRRTDTQYF. The DNA for the CDR3 is TGTGCCAGCAGCTCTGGGACTAGCAGACGCACAGATACGCAGTATTTT.

V gene TRBV5-1 combines with J gene TRBJ2-2; TRBD1 agrees at 7 bases. The CDR3 totals 16 residues. The germline gives CDR1 SGHRS, CDR2 YFSETQ. Losses at the gene ends were 4 bases for V and 4 bases for J; bases not matched to a gene: 10. The CDR3 is CASSLDPGQPTGELFF. The CDR3 DNA reads TGCGCCAGCAGCCTTGACCCGGGACAGCCCACCGGGGAGCTGTTTTTT.

This chain connects TRBV11-2 to TRBJ2-7; D is unclear. The CDR3 has 12 residues. Trimming took off 5 bases at V and 6 bases at J, with 11 bases between the two ends. Per the germline V gene, CDR1 is SGHAT and CDR2 is FQNNGV. The CDR3 here is CASSHVVGEQYF. The CDR3 bases are TGTGCCAGCAGCCATGTAGTCGGCGAGCAGTACTTC.

V is TRBV3-1 (or the pseudogene TRBV3-2) and J is TRBJ1-4; D gene uncertain. This CDR3 is 13 amino acids long. Germline V gene data show CDR1 as LGHDT and CDR2 as YNNKEL (reference sequence). The V gene lost 4 bases and the J gene lost 5 bases, with 8 bases spanning the gap. In DNA, the CDR3 is TGTGCCAGCAGCCGGATGGAGAATGAAAAACTGTTTTTT. This gives the protein CASSRMENEKLFF.

J is TRBJ1-4 and V is TRBV4-1, with TRBD1 matching over 8 bases. This CDR3 is built from 15 residues. V lost 4 bases, J lost 8 bases, and 9 bases stayed unmatched. Germline V lookup: CDR1 MGHRA, CDR2 YSYEKL. CDR3 nucleotides: TGCGCCAGCAGCCCCTTAACAGGGGGGGACGAAAAACTGTTTTTT. Amino acids: CASSPLTGGDEKLFF.

V and J are TRBV24-1 and TRBJ2-1; 9 nucleotides align to TRBD1. This CDR3 comprises 16 residues. The ends lost 6 bases at V and 1 base at J; junction bases unmatched: 6. Germline V CDR1 and CDR2: KGHDR, SFDVKD. CDR3 sequence reads: CATSHGTGPSYNEQFF. The CDR3 DNA follows: TGTGCCACCAGTCACGGGACAGGGCCGTCCTACAATGAGCAGTTCTTC.

CDR3 protein: CASSQVGGSYEQYF. CDR3 in DNA: TGTGCCAGCAGCCAAGTCGGGGGTTCCTACGAGCAGTACTTC. The rearrangement joins TRBV5-6 to TRBJ2-7, with D possibly being TRBD2 (6 bases). CDR1 and CDR2 (germline): SGHDT, YYEEEE. This CDR3 comprises 14 residues. Trimming removed 4 bases at V and 1 base at J, with 12 bases between.

V and J are TRBV5-1 and TRBJ1-1; D might be TRBD1 (6 bases). V was cut by 2 bases and J by 0 bases, with 11 bases left in between. Germline lookup yields CDR1 SGHRS and CDR2 YFSETQ. This CDR3 has 15 residues. Written as DNA, the CDR3 is TGCGCCAGCAGCTTAACGACAGGTTTGAACACTGAAGCTTTCTTT. Protein product: CASSLTTGLNTEAFF.

This clone was picked up a small number of times. The chain joins TRBV28 to TRBJ1-5; 12 nucleotides match TRBD1. CDR1 and CDR2 from the germline V gene are MDHEN and SYDVKM. Trimming at V came to 7 bases and at J to 6 bases, leaving 13 bases not matched to a gene. This CDR3 has 17 amino acids. The CDR3 protein is CASNLPPGTGGGQPQHF. The CDR3 DNA follows: TGTGCCAGCAACTTACCCCCCGGGACAGGGGGCGGTCAGCCCCAGCATTTT.

This chain connects TRBV7-2 to TRBJ2-1; TRBD1 is a possible D gene (6 bases). The CDR3 has 13 residues. Trimming pared 1 base from V and 5 bases from J, leaving 6 bases between. In germline, CDR1 is SGHTA, CDR2 FQGNSA. In DNA form, the CDR3 reads TGTGCCAGCAGCTTAGACAGGGACAATGAGCAGTTCTTC. Translated: CASSLDRDNEQFF.

This clone was detected only once. This chain joins TRBV7-3 and TRBJ2-5; 7 bases line up with TRBD2. Germline V gene lookup returns CDR1 SGHTA and CDR2 FQGTGA. V lost 5 bases to trimming and J lost 4 bases; unmatched junction nucleotides: 10. CDR3 length: 15 amino acids. The CDR3 is CASSDRAGEGETQYF. DNA for the CDR3: TGTGCCAGCAGCGATAGGGCGGGAGAAGGAGAGACCCAGTACTTC.

The chain combines TRBV19 with TRBJ1-2; D is unresolved. CDR1 and CDR2 (germline): LNHDA, SQIVND (reference sequence). Between the trimmed V and J ends, which lost 3 bases and 6 bases, there was a span of 17 bases. The CDR3 is 15 amino acids. The CDR3 DNA follows: TGTGCCAGTAGTATTAGGCAGGCCACCTGGGATGGCTACACCTTC. Its protein is CASSIRQATWDGYTF.

This clone has just one count. The chain links TRBV30 to TRBJ1-4; no clear D. Trimming removed 2 bases from V and 3 bases from J, with 13 bases in between. The CDR3 runs 15 residues. From germline, CDR1 is GTSNPN and CDR2 SVGIG (reference sequence). CDR3: CAWSNGKSANEKLFF. The CDR3, as DNA: TGTGCCTGGAGTAACGGGAAGTCGGCTAATGAAAAACTGTTTTTT.

The chain recombines TRBV11-2 with TRBJ2-3; D is unclear. CDR3 length: 14 amino acids. Per germline, CDR1 SGHAT and CDR2 FQNNGV. The V and J ends lost 1 base and 9 bases respectively, with 14 bases between them. DNA for the CDR3: TGTGCCAGCAGCTTAGGAAATGGGCCGGAAACGCAGTATTTT. Residues: CASSLGNGPETQYF.

V is TRBV3-1 (or the pseudogene TRBV3-2) and J is TRBJ2-7, with TRBD1 as a possible D gene (6 bases). The germline V gene encodes CDR1 LGHDT and CDR2 YNNKEL (reference sequence). Deletions cut 0 bases from V and 5 bases from J, with 11 bases between. The CDR3 sequence is 14 residues long. CDR3 DNA sequence: TGTGCCAGCAGCCAAGATTGGGGGCTCGACGAGCAGTACTTC. Amino acid sequence: CASSQDWGLDEQYF.

The chain employs TRBV29-1 and TRBJ1-2; 8 bases align to TRBD1. Looked up from germline, CDR1 is SQVTM and CDR2 is ANQGSEA. The length of the CDR3 is 12 residues. The V and J ends lost 6 bases and 8 bases, in that order; junction bases with no gene match: 8. CDR3 DNA: TGCAGCGTCGACAGGGGACAAGGGGGCTACACCTTC. This codes for CSVDRGQGGYTF.

V usage is TRBV6-4 and J usage is TRBJ1-6; 11 nucleotides agree with TRBD1. The CDR3 runs to 14 residues. The germline V gene has CDR1 MRHNA and CDR2 SNTAGT. V trimming: 2 bases; J trimming: 11 bases; junction bases outside the gene matches: 2. In DNA form, the CDR3 reads TGTGCCAGCAGTGACACGGGACAGGGGGCACCCCTCCACTTT. It specifies CASSDTGQGAPLHF.

The V call is TRBV6-1, the J call TRBJ2-3; D is unclear. Germline values: CDR1 MNHNS, CDR2 SASEGT. The CDR3 is made up of 14 amino acids. V lost 4 bases and J lost 0, with 8 bases in between. The CDR3 loop reads CASSGGGSTDTQYF. CDR3 bases: TGTGCCAGCAGTGGTGGCGGCAGCACAGATACGCAGTATTTT.

The gene calls are TRBV13 and TRBJ1-1; a weak D match, TRBD1 (5 bases). Trimming removed 8 bases from V and 3 bases from J, with 16 bases in between. Germline V gene sequence: CDR1 PRHDT, CDR2 FYEKMQ (reference sequence). The CDR3 covers 14 residues. CDR3 in DNA: TGTGCCAGCGCAGGCGGCAGGGTGGACACTGAAGCTTTCTTT. Translation: CASAGGRVDTEAFF.

This sequence joins TRBV5-5 and TRBJ2-1; TRBD2 aligns across 14 bases. Germline trimming cut 2 bases from V and 6 bases from J; bases unmatched to any gene: 13. In germline, CDR1 is SGHKS, CDR2 YYEKEE (reference sequence). This CDR3 has 19 amino acids. CDR3 region: CASSFVGTSGSRQSNEQFF. CDR3 DNA: TGTGCCAGCAGCTTTGTTGGGACTAGCGGGAGTCGGCAAAGCAATGAGCAGTTCTTC.

The rearrangement uses TRBV4-1 and TRBJ1-2, with D possibly being TRBD1 (6 bases). This CDR3 spans 14 amino acids. Trimming stripped 2 bases from V and 4 bases from J, with 11 bases between. Germline V gene lookup returns CDR1 MGHRA and CDR2 YSYEKL. In nucleotides, the CDR3 is TGCGCCAGCAGCCAACAAGGGGGTTCCTATGGCTACACCTTC. Translation: CASSQQGGSYGYTF.

The V and J genes are TRBV11-2 and TRBJ2-3; TRBD2 is a possible D gene (6 bases). The CDR3 has 14 residues. V gave up 5 bases and J gave up 8 bases, with 17 bases separating them. Germline V CDR1 and CDR2: SGHAT, FQNNGV. In nucleotides, the CDR3 is TGTGCCAGCAGCCCCCGGGAGAGGGACGGTACGCAGTATTTT. This encodes CASSPRERDGTQYF.

V and J are TRBV4-3 and TRBJ1-4; maybe TRBD1 (5 bases). The CDR3 length is 15 residues. Germline V lookup: CDR1 LGHNA, CDR2 YSLEER. With 3 bases removed from V and 7 bases from J, the gap between germline ends came to 15 bases. The CDR3, as DNA: TGCGCCAGCAGCCAGGAGGGGAGGCGGGGTGAAAAACTGTTTTTT. Translation gives CASSQEGRRGEKLFF.

The chain is built from TRBV3-1 (or the pseudogene TRBV3-2) and TRBJ2-4; D perhaps matches TRBD1 (5 bases). Trimming took 0 bases from V and 7 from J, leaving 10 bases between them. The CDR3 consists of 14 residues. Germline V gene sequence: CDR1 LGHDT, CDR2 YNNKEL (reference sequence). The CDR3: CASSQDRDSNIQYF. In DNA, the CDR3 is TGTGCCAGCAGCCAAGATCGAGACAGCAACATTCAGTACTTC.

The chain links TRBV7-5 to TRBJ2-1; TRBD2, as called in the table, went unchecked against the DNA. TRBV7-5 is classified as a pseudogene. This CDR3 is built from 17 residues. The CDR3 loop reads CVRSLYRTRSSYNEQFF. The CDR3 nucleotides read TGTGTCAGAAGCTTATACCGGACTCGGAGCTCCTACAATGAGCAGTTCTTC.

The rearrangement uses TRBV19 and TRBJ2-7; TRBD1 might be the D (5 bases). Trimming took 2 bases from V and 4 from J, leaving 15 bases between them. The germline V gene encodes CDR1 LNHDA and CDR2 SQIVND (reference sequence). This CDR3 has 15 amino acids. This CDR3 reads CASSISRALGYEQYF. The CDR3 bases are TGTGCCAGTAGTATATCCAGGGCCCTCGGATACGAGCAGTACTTC. Based on the CDR3 plus reference TRBV19 and TRBJ2-7, the full variable domain is DGGITQSPKYLFRKEGQNVTLSCEQNLNHDAMYWYRQDPGQGLRLIYYSQIVNDFQKGDIAEGYSVSREKKESFPLTVTSAQKNPTAFYLCASSISRALGYEQYFGPGTRLTVT.

This chain joins TRBV18 and TRBJ1-6; weak D call: TRBD1 (5 bases). Trimming took off 2 bases at V and 5 bases at J, with 10 bases between the two ends. CDR1 is KGHSH, CDR2 LQKENI, per germline. This CDR3 has 15 amino acids. The CDR3 region has the DNA TGTGCCAGCTCACCATGGGGACTTGATAATTCACCCCTCCACTTT. The encoded protein is CASSPWGLDNSPLHF.